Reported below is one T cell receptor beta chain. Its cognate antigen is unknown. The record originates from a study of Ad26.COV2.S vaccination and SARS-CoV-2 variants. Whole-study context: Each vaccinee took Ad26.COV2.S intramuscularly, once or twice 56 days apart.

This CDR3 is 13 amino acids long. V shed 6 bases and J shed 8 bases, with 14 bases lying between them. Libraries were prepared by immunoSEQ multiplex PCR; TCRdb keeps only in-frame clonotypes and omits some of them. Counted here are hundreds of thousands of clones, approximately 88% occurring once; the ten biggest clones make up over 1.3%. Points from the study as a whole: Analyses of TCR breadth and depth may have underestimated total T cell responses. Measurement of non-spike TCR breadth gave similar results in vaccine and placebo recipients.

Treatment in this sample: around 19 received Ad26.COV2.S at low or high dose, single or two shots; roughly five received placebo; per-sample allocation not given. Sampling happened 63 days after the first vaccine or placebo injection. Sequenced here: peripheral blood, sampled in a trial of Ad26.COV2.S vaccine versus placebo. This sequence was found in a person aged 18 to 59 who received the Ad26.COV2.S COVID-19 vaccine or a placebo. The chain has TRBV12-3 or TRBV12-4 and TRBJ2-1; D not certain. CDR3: CASSGRFSHEQFF. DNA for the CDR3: TGTGCCAGCAGCGGAAGGTTTTCACATGAGCAGTTCTTC.